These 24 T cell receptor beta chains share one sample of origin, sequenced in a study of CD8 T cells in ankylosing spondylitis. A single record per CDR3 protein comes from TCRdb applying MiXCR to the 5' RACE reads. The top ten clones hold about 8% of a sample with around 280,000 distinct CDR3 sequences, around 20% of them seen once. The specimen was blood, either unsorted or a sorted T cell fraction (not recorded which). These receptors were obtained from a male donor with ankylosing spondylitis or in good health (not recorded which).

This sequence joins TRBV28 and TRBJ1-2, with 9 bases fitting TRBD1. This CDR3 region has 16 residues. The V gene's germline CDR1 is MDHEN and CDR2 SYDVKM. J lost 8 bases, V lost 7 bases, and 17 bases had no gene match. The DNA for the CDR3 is TGTGCCAGCATTTCCGGGACAGGGATCCTAATGGGGGGCTACACCTTC. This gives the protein CASISGTGILMGGYTF.

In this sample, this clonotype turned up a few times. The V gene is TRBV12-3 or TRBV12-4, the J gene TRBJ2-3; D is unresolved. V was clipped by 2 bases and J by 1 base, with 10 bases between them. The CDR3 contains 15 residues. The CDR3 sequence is CASSLKTAGTDTQYF. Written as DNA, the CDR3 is TGTGCCAGCAGTTTAAAGACGGCCGGCACAGATACGCAGTATTTT.

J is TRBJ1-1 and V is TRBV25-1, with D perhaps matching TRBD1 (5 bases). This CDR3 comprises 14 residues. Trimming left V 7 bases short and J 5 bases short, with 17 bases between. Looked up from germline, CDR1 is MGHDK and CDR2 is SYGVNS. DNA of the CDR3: TGTGCCAGCAAGGGTATCGGGGGTTCGACTGAAGCTTTCTTT. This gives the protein CASKGIGGSTEAFF.

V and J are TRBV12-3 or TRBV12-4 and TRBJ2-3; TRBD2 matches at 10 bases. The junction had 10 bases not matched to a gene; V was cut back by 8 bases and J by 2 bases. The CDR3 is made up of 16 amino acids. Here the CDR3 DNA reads TGTGCCAGCGGTTCGCGGACTAGCGGTCACACAGATACGCAGTATTTT. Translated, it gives CASGSRTSGHTDTQYF.

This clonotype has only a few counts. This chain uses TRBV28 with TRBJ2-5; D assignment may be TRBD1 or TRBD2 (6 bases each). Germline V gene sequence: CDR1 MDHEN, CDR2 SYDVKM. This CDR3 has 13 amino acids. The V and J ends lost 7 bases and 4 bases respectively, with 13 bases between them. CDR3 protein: CASTLGGGETQYF. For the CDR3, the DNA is TGTGCCAGCACCCTCGGAGGGGGAGAGACCCAGTACTTC.

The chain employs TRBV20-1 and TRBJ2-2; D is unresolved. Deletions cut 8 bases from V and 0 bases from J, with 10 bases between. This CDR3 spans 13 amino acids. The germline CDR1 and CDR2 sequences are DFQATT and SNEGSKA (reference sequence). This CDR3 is CSRADPNTGELFF. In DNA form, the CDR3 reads TGCAGTAGGGCAGATCCGAACACCGGGGAGCTGTTTTTT.

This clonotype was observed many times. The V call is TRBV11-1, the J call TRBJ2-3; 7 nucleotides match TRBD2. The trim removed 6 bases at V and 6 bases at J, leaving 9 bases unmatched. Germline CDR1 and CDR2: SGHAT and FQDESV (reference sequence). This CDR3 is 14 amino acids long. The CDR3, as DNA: TGTGCCAGCAGACCCCTAGCGGTAGTGGATACGCAGTATTTT. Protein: CASRPLAVVDTQYF.

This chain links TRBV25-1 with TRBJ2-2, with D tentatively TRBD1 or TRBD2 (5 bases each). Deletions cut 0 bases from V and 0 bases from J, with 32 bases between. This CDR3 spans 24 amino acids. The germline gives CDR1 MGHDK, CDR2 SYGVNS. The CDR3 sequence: CASSEYNLTGARDETNTNTGELFF. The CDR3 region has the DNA TGTGCCAGCAGTGAATATAACCTAACAGGCGCTCGGGACGAAACCAACACGAACACCGGGGAGCTGTTTTTT.

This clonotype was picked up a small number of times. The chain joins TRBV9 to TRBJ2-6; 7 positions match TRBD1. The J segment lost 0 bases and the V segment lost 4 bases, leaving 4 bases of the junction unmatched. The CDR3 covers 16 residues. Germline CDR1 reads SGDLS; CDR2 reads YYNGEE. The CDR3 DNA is TGTGCCAGCAGCAAGGGACAGAGCTCTGGGGCCAACGTCCTGACTTTC. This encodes CASSKGQSSGANVLTF. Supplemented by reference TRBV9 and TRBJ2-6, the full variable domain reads DSGVTQTPKHLITATGQRVTLRCSPRSGDLSVYWYQQSLDQGLQFLIQYYNGEERAKGNILERFSAQQFPDLHSELNLSSLELGDSALYFCASSKGQSSGANVLTFGAGSRLTVL.

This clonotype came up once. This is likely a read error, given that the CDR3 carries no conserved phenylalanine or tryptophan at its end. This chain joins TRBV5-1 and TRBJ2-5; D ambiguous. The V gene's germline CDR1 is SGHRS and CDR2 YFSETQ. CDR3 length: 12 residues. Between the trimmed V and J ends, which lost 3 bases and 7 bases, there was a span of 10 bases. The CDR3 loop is CASSSDARTQYL. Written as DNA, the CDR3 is TGCGCCAGCAGCTCGGACGCCCGGACCCAGTACCTC.

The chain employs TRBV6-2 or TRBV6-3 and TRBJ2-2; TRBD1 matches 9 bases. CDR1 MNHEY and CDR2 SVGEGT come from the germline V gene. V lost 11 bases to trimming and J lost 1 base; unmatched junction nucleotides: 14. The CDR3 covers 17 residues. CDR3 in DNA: TGTGCCGGCGGGCGAGTCACAGGGGGCTGGAACACCGGGGAGCTGTTTTTT. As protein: CAGGRVTGGWNTGELFF.

For the CDR3, the DNA is TGTGCCACTTTATCATGGGGGAGTGGCAATCAGCCCCAGCATTTT. It yields the protein CATLSWGSGNQPQHF. The V and J genes are TRBV28 and TRBJ1-5; tentative D call: TRBD1 (5 bases). CDR1 is MDHEN, CDR2 SYDVKM, per germline. Trimming pared 10 bases from V and 2 bases from J, leaving 18 bases between. The CDR3 loop spans 15 amino acids.

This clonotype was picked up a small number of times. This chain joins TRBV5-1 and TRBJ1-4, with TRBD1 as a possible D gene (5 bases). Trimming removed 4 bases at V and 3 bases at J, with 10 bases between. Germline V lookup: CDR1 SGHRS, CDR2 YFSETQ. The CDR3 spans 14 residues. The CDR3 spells CASSVGAANEKLFF. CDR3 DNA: TGCGCCAGCAGCGTCGGGGCCGCTAATGAAAAACTGTTTTTT.

CDR3 DNA sequence: TGTGCCATCAGTGACGCGCAGGGGGCCGGTCAGCCCCAGCATTTT. Translating gives CAISDAQGAGQPQHF. The chain employs TRBV10-3 and TRBJ1-5, with 8 bases fitting TRBD1. The length of the CDR3 is 15 residues. With V trimmed by 3 bases and J by 6 bases, 7 bases remained unmatched. The germline V gene has CDR1 ENHRY and CDR2 SYGVKD.

The CDR3 here is CASSLAARTDTGELFF. In DNA form, the CDR3 reads TGTGCCAGCAGCTTGGCTGCTAGGACAGACACCGGGGAGCTGTTTTTT. This chain joins TRBV5-5 and TRBJ2-2, with D maybe TRBD1 (6 bases). This CDR3 contains 16 residues. In germline, CDR1 is SGHKS, CDR2 YYEKEE (reference sequence). Trimming removed 0 bases at V and 3 bases at J, with 12 bases between.

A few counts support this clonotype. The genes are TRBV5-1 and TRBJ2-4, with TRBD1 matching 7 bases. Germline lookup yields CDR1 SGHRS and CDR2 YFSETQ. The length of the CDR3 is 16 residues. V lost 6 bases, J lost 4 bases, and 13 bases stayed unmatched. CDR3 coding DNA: TGCGCCAGCACCCCGGGGCCTGAGGGGGCGAAAAACATTCAGTACTTC. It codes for CASTPGPEGAKNIQYF. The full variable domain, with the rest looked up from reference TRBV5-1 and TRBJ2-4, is KAGVTQTPRYLIKTRGQQVTLSCSPISGHRSVSWYQQTPGQGLQFLFEYFSETQRNKGNFPGRFSGRQFSNSRSEMNVSTLELGDSALYLCASTPGPEGAKNIQYFGAGTRLSVL.

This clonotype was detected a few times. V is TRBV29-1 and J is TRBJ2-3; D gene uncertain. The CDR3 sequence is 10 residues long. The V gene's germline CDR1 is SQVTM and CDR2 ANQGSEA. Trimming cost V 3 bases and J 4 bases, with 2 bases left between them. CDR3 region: CSVESDTQYF. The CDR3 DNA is TGCAGCGTTGAGTCAGATACGCAGTATTTT.

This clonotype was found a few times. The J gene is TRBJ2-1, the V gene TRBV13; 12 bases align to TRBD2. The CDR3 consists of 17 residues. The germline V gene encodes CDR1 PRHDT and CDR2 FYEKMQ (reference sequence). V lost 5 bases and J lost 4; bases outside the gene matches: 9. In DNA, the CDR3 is TGTGCCAGCAGCCACCGGACTAGCGGGGAAAGTTACAATGAGCAGTTCTTC. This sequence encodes CASSHRTSGESYNEQFF.

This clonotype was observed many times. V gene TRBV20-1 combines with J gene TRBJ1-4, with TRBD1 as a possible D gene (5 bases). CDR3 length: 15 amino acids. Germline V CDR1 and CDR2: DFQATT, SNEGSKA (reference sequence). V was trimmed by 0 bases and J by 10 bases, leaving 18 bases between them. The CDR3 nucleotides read TGCAGTGCTAGAGACCCCCGGGGCGTCGGAGGAAAACTGTTTTTT. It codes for CSARDPRGVGGKLFF.

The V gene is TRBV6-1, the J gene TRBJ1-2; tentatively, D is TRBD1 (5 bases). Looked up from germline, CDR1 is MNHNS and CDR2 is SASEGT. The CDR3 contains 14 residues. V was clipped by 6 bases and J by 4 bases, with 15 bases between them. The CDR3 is CASSPSGGGYGYTF. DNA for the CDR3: TGTGCCAGCAGCCCATCCGGGGGAGGCTATGGCTACACCTTC.

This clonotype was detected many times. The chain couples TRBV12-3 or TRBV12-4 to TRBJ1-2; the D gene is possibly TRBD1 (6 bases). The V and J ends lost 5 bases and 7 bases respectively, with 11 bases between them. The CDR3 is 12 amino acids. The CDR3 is CASSRQEGGYTF. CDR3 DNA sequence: TGTGCCAGCAGTCGACAGGAAGGTGGCTACACCTTC.

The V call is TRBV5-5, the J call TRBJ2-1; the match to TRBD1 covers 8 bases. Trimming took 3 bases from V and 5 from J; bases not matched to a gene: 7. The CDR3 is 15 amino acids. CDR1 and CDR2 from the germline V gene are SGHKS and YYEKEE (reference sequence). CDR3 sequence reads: CASSYRTGMNNEQFF. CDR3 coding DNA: TGTGCCAGCAGCTACCGGACAGGGATGAACAATGAGCAGTTCTTC. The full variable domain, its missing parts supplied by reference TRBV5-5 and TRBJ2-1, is DAGVTQSPTHLIKTRGQQVTLRCSPISGHKSVSWYQQVLGQGPQFIFQYYEKEERGRGNFPDRFSARQFPNYSSELNVNALLLGDSALYLCASSYRTGMNNEQFFGPGTRLTVL.

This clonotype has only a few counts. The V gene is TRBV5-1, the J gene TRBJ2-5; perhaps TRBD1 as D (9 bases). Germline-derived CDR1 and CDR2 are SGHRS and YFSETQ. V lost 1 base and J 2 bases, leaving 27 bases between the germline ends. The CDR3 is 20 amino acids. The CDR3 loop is CASSLMDRGWPGGPQETQYF. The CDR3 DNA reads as TGCGCCAGCAGCTTGATGGACAGGGGTTGGCCGGGAGGGCCACAAGAGACCCAGTACTTC.

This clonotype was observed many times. CDR3 sequence: CASSFTQRQGRGEKLFF. The CDR3 bases are TGTGCCAGCAGCTTCACCCAAAGACAGGGCAGAGGTGAAAAACTGTTTTTT. The rearrangement uses TRBV5-5 and TRBJ1-4; TRBD1 matches 7 bases. Per the germline V gene, CDR1 is SGHKS and CDR2 is YYEKEE (reference sequence). The CDR3 covers 17 residues. Trimming cost V 2 bases and J 7 bases; bases outside gene matches: 14.